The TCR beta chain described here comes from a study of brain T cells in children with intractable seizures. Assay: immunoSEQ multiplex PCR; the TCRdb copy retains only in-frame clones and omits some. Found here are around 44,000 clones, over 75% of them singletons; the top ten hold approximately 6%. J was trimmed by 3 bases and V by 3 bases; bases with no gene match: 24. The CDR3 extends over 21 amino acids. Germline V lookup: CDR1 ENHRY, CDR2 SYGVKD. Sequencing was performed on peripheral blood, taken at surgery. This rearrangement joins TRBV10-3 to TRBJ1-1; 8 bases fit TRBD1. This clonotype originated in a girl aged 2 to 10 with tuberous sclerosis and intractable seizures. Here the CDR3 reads CAISDADREGPLKGYHTEAFF. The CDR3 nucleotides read TGTGCCATCAGTGACGCGGACAGGGAGGGACCACTGAAAGGGTACCACACTGAAGCTTTCTTT.